The 32 T cell receptor beta chains below all came from one sample that was sequenced in a study of beta chain features in type 1 diabetes. Overall study results and limits: Moderately but significantly shorter TCRB CDR3s were found in Type 1 diabetes patients in all four CD4+ subsets.

Antigen specificity for these receptors is unknown. Sequencing targeted expressed TCRB transcripts, as all isolated RNA had been reverse transcribed. Sequencing used immunoSEQ multiplex PCR; TCRdb keeps in-frame clones, though not all of them. The table has a few hundred thousand clones, approximately 14% seen once. Sequenced: naive CD4+ T cells from blood. All receptors come from a man aged 25-45 years with type 1 diabetes.

The J gene is TRBJ1-2, the V gene TRBV9, with TRBD1 matching over 8 bases. The germline gives CDR1 SGDLS, CDR2 YYNGEE. V trimming: 0 bases; J trimming: 4 bases; junction bases outside the gene matches: 11. This CDR3 is built from 17 residues. Here the CDR3 reads CASSVEWDRQNIYGYTF. The CDR3 coding sequence is TGTGCCAGCAGCGTAGAATGGGACAGGCAAAATATCTATGGCTACACCTTC.

V is TRBV19 and J is TRBJ1-1; 7 positions match TRBD1. This CDR3 is built from 15 residues. Trimming removed 7 bases from V and 1 base from J; junction bases left unmatched: 9. CDR1 LNHDA and CDR2 SQIVND come from the germline V gene (reference sequence). CDR3 region: CASKPGTAQNTEAFF. CDR3 in DNA: TGTGCCAGTAAACCCGGGACAGCACAGAACACTGAAGCTTTCTTT.

The sample holds a few counts of this clone. The CDR3 reads CASSEQGRRETQYF. CDR3 in DNA: TGCGCCAGCAGCGAACAGGGCCGGAGAGAGACCCAGTACTTC. The chain employs TRBV5-1 and TRBJ2-5; a weak D match, TRBD1 (6 bases). The V end was cut by 4 bases, the J end by 4 bases, with 14 bases between. Germline CDR1 is SGHRS and CDR2 is YFSETQ. This CDR3 comprises 14 residues.

The chain employs TRBV7-6 and TRBJ2-5; 8 positions agree with TRBD2. Germline CDR1 reads SGHVS; CDR2 reads FNYEAQ. The CDR3 spans 15 residues. Trimming took 2 bases from V and 2 from J; bases not matched to a gene: 4. The chain's CDR3 is CASSLWGLGQETQYF. CDR3 in DNA: TGTGCCAGCAGCTTATGGGGACTAGGTCAAGAGACCCAGTACTTC.

The chain combines TRBV5-6 with TRBJ2-5; D perhaps matches TRBD2 (5 bases). Germline loops: CDR1 SGHDT, CDR2 YYEEEE. The CDR3 is 13 amino acids. Trimming stripped 4 bases from V and 4 bases from J, with 11 bases between. CDR3 in amino acids: CASSGVGRETQYF. For the CDR3, the DNA is TGTGCCAGCAGCGGGGTGGGGAGAGAGACCCAGTACTTC. The complete variable domain, with remaining parts taken from reference TRBV5-6 and TRBJ2-5, reads DAGVTQSPTHLIKTRGQQVTLRCSPKSGHDTVSWYQQALGQGPQFIFQYYEEEERQRGNFPDRFSGHQFPNYSSELNVNALLLGDSALYLCASSGVGRETQYFGPGTRLLVL.

This clone was observed a handful of times. The chain recombines TRBV7-2 with TRBJ2-3, with 11 bases fitting TRBD2. Germline values: CDR1 SGHTA, CDR2 FQGNSA. V was pared by 5 bases and J by 1 base, with 8 bases of the junction left unmatched. The CDR3 length is 17 residues. For the CDR3, the DNA is TGTGCCAGCAGCCCACTCCTAGCGGGAGGTGGCACAGATACGCAGTATTTT. Translating gives CASSPLLAGGGTDTQYF.

In its sample, this clone was seen a few times. The chain has TRBV5-1 and TRBJ2-3; D might be TRBD1 (6 bases). CDR3 size: 14 residues. Between the trimmed V and J ends, which lost 3 bases and 2 bases, there was a span of 10 bases. Germline V CDR1 and CDR2: SGHRS, YFSETQ. CDR3 amino acids: CASSSDSITDTQYF. Here the CDR3 DNA reads TGCGCCAGCAGCTCGGACAGTATCACAGATACGCAGTATTTT. Variable domain in full (rest from reference TRBV5-1 and TRBJ2-3): KAGVTQTPRYLIKTRGQQVTLSCSPISGHRSVSWYQQTPGQGLQFLFEYFSETQRNKGNFPGRFSGRQFSNSRSEMNVSTLELGDSALYLCASSSDSITDTQYFGPGTRLTVL.

This clone turned up a few times. The V call is TRBV25-1, the J call TRBJ2-2; TRBD1 agrees at 12 bases. Losses at the gene ends were 3 bases for V and 7 bases for J; bases not matched to a gene: 3. Germline loops: CDR1 MGHDK, CDR2 SYGVNS. There are 15 residues in the CDR3. The CDR3 DNA reads TGTGCCAGCAGTGAGGGACAGGGGGCTCACGGGGAGCTGTTTTTT. Its translation is CASSEGQGAHGELFF.

Only a few counts were recorded for this clone. The rearrangement links TRBV7-9 to TRBJ2-3; D not certain. Trimming removed 3 bases at V and 6 bases at J, with 13 bases between. The CDR3 contains 14 residues. Germline V gene lookup returns CDR1 SEHNR and CDR2 FQNEAQ (reference sequence). The CDR3 here is CASSFSWSGDTQYF. CDR3 bases: TGTGCCAGCAGCTTCTCTTGGAGTGGGGATACGCAGTATTTT.

The rearrangement uses TRBV30 and TRBJ1-5; D not resolved. With 0 bases removed from V and 7 bases from J, the gap between germline ends came to 7 bases. The CDR3 is made up of 12 amino acids. The germline gives CDR1 GTSNPN, CDR2 SVGIG (reference sequence). The CDR3 DNA reads TGTGCCTGGAGTGTAACGGGACAGCCCCAGCATTTT. Its translation is CAWSVTGQPQHF.

This clone occurred a few times. The chain couples TRBV7-2 to TRBJ2-5; perhaps TRBD1 as D (6 bases). There are 12 residues in the CDR3. V gave up 5 bases and J gave up 8 bases, with 12 bases separating them. Germline-derived CDR1 and CDR2 are SGHTA and FQGNSA. CDR3 region: CASSRDIGTQYF. The CDR3 DNA follows: TGTGCCAGCAGCAGGGACATTGGCACCCAGTACTTC.

V gene TRBV29-1 combines with J gene TRBJ2-5, with 7 bases that match TRBD2. The CDR3 spans 12 residues. Germline CDR1 and CDR2: SQVTM and ANQGSEA. V shed 8 bases and J 5 bases; nucleotides not matched to a gene: 8. CDR3 DNA sequence: TGCAGCTCATGGGGGGAGGGCGAGACCCAGTACTTC. Translation: CSSWGEGETQYF.

The V call is TRBV5-1, the J call TRBJ2-5, with 9 bases that match TRBD2. CDR1 is SGHRS and CDR2 is YFSETQ in the germline V gene. The V segment lost 4 bases and the J segment 5 bases; nucleotides outside the gene matches: 3. The CDR3 runs to 13 residues. The CDR3 reads CASSPSGMETQYF. The CDR3 nucleotides read TGCGCCAGCAGCCCTAGCGGGATGGAGACCCAGTACTTC.

This clone was detected only a few times. The gene calls are TRBV5-4 and TRBJ1-1; D ambiguous. CDR1 and CDR2 (germline): SGHNT, YYREEE (reference sequence). The CDR3 consists of 16 residues. Trimming took off 0 bases at V and 2 bases at J, with 14 bases between the two ends. CDR3 nucleotides: TGTGCCAGCAGCTTGGGGGCGTCTCTGGGTAACACTGAAGCTTTCTTT. Amino acids: CASSLGASLGNTEAFF. Combining the CDR3 with reference TRBV5-4 and TRBJ1-1 gives the whole variable domain ETGVTQSPTHLIKTRGQQVTLRCSSQSGHNTVSWYQQALGQGPQFIFQYYREEENGRGNFPPRFSGLQFPNYSSELNVNALELDDSALYLCASSLGASLGNTEAFFGQGTRLTVV.

In this sample, this clone turned up many times. In nucleotides, the CDR3 is TGCGCCAGCAGTCAATCGTCGACAGCTCGATACGAGCAGTACTTC. Protein product: CASSQSSTARYEQYF. The V gene is TRBV23-1, the J gene TRBJ2-7, with D possibly TRBD1 on 5 matching bases. TRBV23-1 falls under the ORF class, with uncertain function. Trimming left V 0 bases short and J 4 bases short, with 13 bases between. This CDR3 spans 15 amino acids.

This clone was counted between two and nine times. This chain uses TRBV28 with TRBJ1-2, with D perhaps TRBD1 (6 bases). The CDR3 loop spans 14 amino acids. Germline assignment: CDR1 MDHEN and CDR2 SYDVKM. The ends were cut back, 6 bases at V and 0 bases at J, with 11 bases in the middle. CDR3 sequence: CASSTRGANYGYTF. As DNA, the CDR3 is TGTGCCAGCAGCACCAGGGGAGCTAACTATGGCTACACCTTC.

The rearrangement joins TRBV4-2 to TRBJ2-5; 7 nucleotides match TRBD2. The CDR3 loop spans 16 amino acids. Looked up from germline, CDR1 is LGHNA and CDR2 is YNFKEQ. V lost 0 bases and J lost 4; bases outside the gene matches: 8. The CDR3 DNA follows: TGTGCCAGCAGCCAAGATCGGGCAGGGAGGGGAGAGACCCAGTACTTC. Translating gives CASSQDRAGRGETQYF.

This clone was seen only a few times. The rearrangement joins TRBV6-5 to TRBJ2-7; weak D call: TRBD1 (5 bases). The CDR3 loop spans 13 amino acids. CDR1 MNHEY and CDR2 SVGAGI come from the germline V gene. V lost 0 bases, J lost 12 bases, and 15 bases lay in between. DNA of the CDR3: TGTGCCAGCAGTTACTCGATCAGGGCCCCATCGTACTTC. Amino acids: CASSYSIRAPSYF.

The J gene is TRBJ1-3, the V gene TRBV4-3; no clear D. The V gene's germline CDR1 is LGHNA and CDR2 YSLEER. The CDR3 spans 15 residues. V dropped 0 bases and J dropped 2 bases, with 8 bases sitting between them. The CDR3 here is CASSQDLAAGNTIYF. In nucleotides, the CDR3 is TGCGCCAGCAGCCAAGATCTGGCAGCTGGAAACACCATATATTTT.

This clone was picked up a small number of times. The genes are TRBV6-4 and TRBJ1-5; 7 bases agree with TRBD1. CDR1 is MRHNA, CDR2 SNTAGT, per germline. This CDR3 comprises 12 residues. Germline trimming cut 9 bases from V and 6 bases from J; bases unmatched to any gene: 5. In nucleotides, the CDR3 is TGTGCCAGTGGACAGGATGGTCAGCCCCAGCATTTT. Encoded protein: CASGQDGQPQHF.

The chain joins TRBV6-6 to TRBJ1-2; no reliable D call. CDR1 MNHNY and CDR2 SVGAGI come from the germline V gene (reference sequence). Trimming took 5 bases from V and 6 from J, leaving 13 bases between them. This CDR3 contains 13 residues. In DNA, the CDR3 is TGTGCCAGCAGTCTCAGGTCAGCGGATGGCTACACCTTC. It encodes CASSLRSADGYTF.

This clone was observed a handful of times. The CDR3 reads CASSPVGDTEAFF. The CDR3 DNA sequence: TGTGCCAGCAGCCCCGTCGGGGACACTGAAGCTTTCTTT. This rearrangement joins TRBV9 to TRBJ1-1; D gene ambiguous. V was clipped by 4 bases and J by 3 bases, with 10 bases between them. CDR1 and CDR2 from the germline V gene are SGDLS and YYNGEE. CDR3 length equals 13 residues.

The V call is TRBV2, the J call TRBJ2-5, with TRBD2 as a possible D gene (5 bases). Germline assignment: CDR1 SNHLY and CDR2 FYNNEI. The CDR3 runs to 13 residues. V was pared by 8 bases and J by 4 bases, with 14 bases between. CDR3 bases: TGTGCCAGCCGCCGACGGGAAGGAGAGACCCAGTACTTC. The encoded protein is CASRRREGETQYF.

The V and J genes are TRBV4-3 and TRBJ1-4; 8 bases fit TRBD1. The CDR3 covers 16 residues. Trimming cost V 0 bases and J 8 bases; bases outside gene matches: 8. Germline V gene sequence: CDR1 LGHNA, CDR2 YSLEER. The CDR3 sequence is CASSQDLGQGREKLFF. CDR3 in DNA: TGCGCCAGCAGCCAAGATTTAGGACAGGGCAGGGAAAAACTGTTTTTT.

The V gene is TRBV29-1, the J gene TRBJ1-2; D is uncertain. In germline, CDR1 is SQVTM, CDR2 ANQGSEA. Trimming shortened V by 6 bases and J by 3 bases, and 17 bases separated the two germline ends. The CDR3 length is 14 residues. The CDR3 DNA follows: TGCAGCGTACGTGGTATTGCCGAGGACTATGGCTACACCTTC. Protein sequence: CSVRGIAEDYGYTF.

The sample holds a few counts of this clone. The rearrangement links TRBV27 to TRBJ1-4; D call uncertain. The V gene's germline CDR1 is MNHEY and CDR2 SMNVEV (reference sequence). Trimming took 5 bases from V and 6 from J, leaving 10 bases between them. The CDR3 consists of 13 residues. The CDR3 DNA follows: TGTGCCAGCAGTCGACTTCGGGATGAAAAACTGTTTTTT. As protein: CASSRLRDEKLFF. The full variable domain, with the rest looked up from reference TRBV27 and TRBJ1-4, is EAQVTQNPRYLITVTGKKLTVTCSQNMNHEYMSWYRQDPGLGLRQIYYSMNVEVTDKGDVPEGYKVSRKEKRNFPLILESPSPNQTSLYFCASSRLRDEKLFFGSGTQLSVL.

This clone came up a few times. The chain couples TRBV4-2 to TRBJ2-6; 8 bases line up with TRBD1. Germline V lookup: CDR1 LGHNA, CDR2 YNFKEQ. J was trimmed by 2 bases and V by 0 bases; bases with no gene match: 3. This CDR3 comprises 17 residues. In DNA, the CDR3 is TGTGCCAGCAGCCAAGAGGAGGGACAGGCTGGGGCCAACGTCCTGACTTTC. Protein product: CASSQEEGQAGANVLTF.

This clone was counted only a few times. V is TRBV9 and J is TRBJ2-1; 8 bases line up with TRBD1. Unmatched junction bases numbered 9, after V lost 4 bases and J lost 6 bases. Per germline, CDR1 SGDLS and CDR2 YYNGEE. This CDR3 has 15 amino acids. For the CDR3, the DNA is TGTGCCAGCAGCCGACAGGGGACGCGGGGCAATGAGCAGTTCTTC. Its translation: CASSRQGTRGNEQFF.

This clone was seen only a few times. V and J are TRBV29-1 and TRBJ2-1; TRBD2 agrees at 9 bases. Per the germline V gene, CDR1 is SQVTM and CDR2 is ANQGSEA. The CDR3 spans 13 residues. Trimming took 5 bases from V and 10 from J; bases not matched to a gene: 9. The CDR3 coding sequence is TGCAGCGTTTCTAGCGGGGCGGTTCGGGAGCAGTTCTTC. It encodes CSVSSGAVREQFF.

V is TRBV5-6 and J is TRBJ2-5; TRBD1 is a possible D gene (6 bases). The CDR3 length is 14 residues. Looked up from germline, CDR1 is SGHDT and CDR2 is YYEEEE. V was pared by 2 bases and J by 5 bases, with 13 bases between. CDR3 sequence reads: CASSLQDSVETQYF. CDR3 sequence (DNA): TGTGCCAGCAGCTTACAGGACAGTGTGGAGACCCAGTACTTC.

This clone was detected a few times. The chain employs TRBV30 and TRBJ1-3; the D is unclear. The CDR3 is made up of 11 amino acids. V was pared by 5 bases and J by 2 bases, with 4 bases between. CDR1 GTSNPN and CDR2 SVGIG come from the germline V gene (reference sequence). The CDR3 bases are TGTGCCTGGCACACTGGAAACACCATATATTTT. Translating it yields CAWHTGNTIYF. Together with reference TRBV30 and TRBJ1-3, the CDR3 gives the full variable domain: SQTIHQWPATLVQPVGSPLSLECTVEGTSNPNLYWYRQAAGRGLQLLFYSVGIGQISSEVPQNLSASRPQDRQFILSSKKLLLSDSGFYLCAWHTGNTIYFGEGSWLTVV.

V gene TRBV4-2 combines with J gene TRBJ2-1, with TRBD2 matching over 13 bases. J gave up 9 bases and V 2 bases, and 4 bases lay outside the gene matches. Germline loops: CDR1 LGHNA, CDR2 YNFKEQ. This CDR3 region has 15 residues. The CDR3 sequence: CASSQTSGRAGEQFF. CDR3 coding DNA: TGTGCCAGCAGCCAAACTAGCGGGAGGGCCGGTGAGCAGTTCTTC.